This T cell receptor beta chain appears in the sequencing data of a study of blood T cells in healthy people across ages. Study-level points and caveats: Diversity was estimated from one million T cells, and these estimates were considered underestimates. Changes in expanded clonotypes were possibly confounded, as the CMV status of donors was unknown.

On this clonotype: Its antigen is undetermined.

CDR1 DFQATT and CDR2 SNEGSKA come from the germline V gene (reference sequence). V was trimmed by 5 bases and J by 5 bases, leaving 12 bases between them. CDR3 length equals 12 residues. A second PCR, run for 7 to 11 cycles, used a sample-barcoded 5' primer plus a J-beta primer mix. MiXCR, run by TCRdb on the 5' RACE reads, gives a single entry per CDR3 protein. This table holds approximately 800,000 distinct CDR3 sequences, 20% to 30% found once. They isolated at least 6.5 million PBMCs from each sample. These data also featured in a second study, about T cells of mothers and their children. This second report adds: Extraction yielded RNA that went, in full, into cDNA synthesis at around 1.6 ug per 15 ul.

The V and J genes are TRBV20-1 and TRBJ1-1, with a possible D match to TRBD1 (5 bases). Sequencing was carried out using blood. The origin of this receptor is a boy between 10 and 17 years old in good health. As DNA, the CDR3 is TGCAGTGCTGGGAGGGGTACAACTGAAGCTTTCTTT. This translates into CSAGRGTTEAFF.